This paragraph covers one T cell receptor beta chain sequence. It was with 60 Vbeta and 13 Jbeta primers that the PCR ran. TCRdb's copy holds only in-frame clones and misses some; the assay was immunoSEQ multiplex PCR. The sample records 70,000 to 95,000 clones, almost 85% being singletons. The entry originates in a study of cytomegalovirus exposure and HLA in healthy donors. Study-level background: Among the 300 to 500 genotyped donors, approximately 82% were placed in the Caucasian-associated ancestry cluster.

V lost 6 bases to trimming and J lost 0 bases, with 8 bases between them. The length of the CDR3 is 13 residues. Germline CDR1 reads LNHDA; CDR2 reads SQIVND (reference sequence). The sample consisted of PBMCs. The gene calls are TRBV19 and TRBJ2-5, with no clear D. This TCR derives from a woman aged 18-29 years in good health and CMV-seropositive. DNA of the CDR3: TGTGCCAGTAGCCAACTACACCAAGAGACCCAGTACTTC. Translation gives CASSQLHQETQYF.